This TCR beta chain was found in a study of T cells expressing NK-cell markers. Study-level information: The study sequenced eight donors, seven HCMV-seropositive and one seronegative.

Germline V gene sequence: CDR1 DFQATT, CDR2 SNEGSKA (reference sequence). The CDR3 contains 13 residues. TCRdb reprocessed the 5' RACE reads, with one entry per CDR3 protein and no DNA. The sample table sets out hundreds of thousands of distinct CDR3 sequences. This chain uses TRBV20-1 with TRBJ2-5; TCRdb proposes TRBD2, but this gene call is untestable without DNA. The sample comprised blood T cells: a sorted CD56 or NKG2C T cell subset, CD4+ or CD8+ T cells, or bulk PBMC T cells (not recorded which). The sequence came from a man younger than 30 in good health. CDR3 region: CSARPTDYGTQYF.